Each of the 5 T cell receptor beta chains below was sequenced from the same sample in a study of blood T cell repertoires in COVID-19 (dated by TCRdb to 2020 to 2021). Library construction relied on the immunoSEQ multiplex PCR assay. What TCRdb holds here is the immuneACCESS table cut down to in-frame rearrangements. Part of the clones is not present; checked against another copy, under half of the missing clones reflect an unresolved V gene, and the others are unexplained. This sample comprises a few hundred thousand clones, roughly 80% of them detected only once. Of the sample, around 3.3% is held by the ten largest clones. The sequenced material came from peripheral blood. The receptors here all came from a woman aged 18-30 years with acute or convalescent COVID-19.

This chain uses TRBV27 with TRBJ2-5; tentative D call: TRBD1 (6 bases). V was pared by 0 bases and J by 2 bases, with 16 bases between. Germline CDR1 MNHEY, CDR2 SMNVEV (reference sequence). This CDR3 is 17 amino acids long. CDR3 residues: CASSLSGDIHLQETQYF. Written as DNA, the CDR3 is TGTGCCAGCAGTTTATCGGGGGACATCCACCTTCAAGAGACCCAGTACTTC.

This clone showed up just once. The chain combines TRBV4-3 with TRBJ2-6, with D possibly being TRBD2 (5 bases). CDR3 length: 18 residues. V was cut by 3 bases and J by 3 bases, with 18 bases left in between. Germline V gene lookup returns CDR1 LGHNA and CDR2 YSLEER. Here the CDR3 reads CASSQNPSLGSGANVLTF. Written as DNA, the CDR3 is TGCGCCAGCAGCCAGAACCCGAGCCTAGGGAGTGGGGCCAACGTCCTGACTTTC.

The chain carries TRBV7-9 and TRBJ1-4, with D unclear. Germline CDR1 and CDR2: SEHNR and FQNEAQ (reference sequence). CDR3 length: 15 amino acids. The ends were cut back, 0 bases at V and 5 bases at J, with 10 bases in the middle. The DNA of the CDR3 is TGTGCCAGCAGCTTAGCGGCAGGCCTGAATGAAAAACTGTTTTTT. Its translation is CASSLAAGLNEKLFF. Full variable domain (missing parts from reference TRBV7-9 and TRBJ1-4): DTGVSQNPRHKITKRGQNVTFRCDPISEHNRLYWYRQTLGQGPEFLTYFQNEAQLEKSRLLSDRFSAERPKGSFSTLEIQRTEQGDSAMYLCASSLAAGLNEKLFFGSGTQLSVL.

The rearrangement uses TRBV6-5 and TRBJ2-7; 10 bases align to TRBD1. This CDR3 contains 14 residues. Losses at the gene ends were 2 bases for V and 3 bases for J; bases not matched to a gene: 1. The V gene's germline CDR1 is MNHEY and CDR2 SVGAGI. CDR3 coding DNA: TGTGCCAGCAGTTACGGGACAGGGGACTACGAGCAGTACTTC. Amino acids: CASSYGTGDYEQYF.

The rearrangement joins TRBV15 to TRBJ2-5, with D maybe TRBD1 (6 bases). The CDR3 is 14 residues long. Germline V gene sequence: CDR1 LNHNV, CDR2 YYDKDF (reference sequence). The V gene lost 0 bases and the J gene lost 4 bases, with 9 bases spanning the gap. The CDR3 loop is CATSRDRGRETQYF. The CDR3 nucleotides are TGTGCCACCAGCAGAGACAGGGGCCGAGAGACCCAGTACTTC.